This is a list of T cell receptor beta chains from one sample in a study of shared clonotypes between healthy human individuals. Data came from immunoSEQ multiplex PCR; TCRdb stores just in-frame clones and leaves some out. The sample yields around 600,000 clones, 90% to 95% seen once. Material for sequencing was naive CD8+ T cells sorted from blood. Every receptor here comes from a woman younger than 45 in good health. Both conserved end residues are part of each CDR3. The D gene is left open where the match is weak. Expanded clones are given a class, and other clones once, few, many or no size at all.

V,D,J,size,CDR3,DNA
TRBV7-9,NA,TRBJ2-5,NA,CASSLVLGRAETQYF,TGTGCCAGCAGCTTAGTTCTGGGTAGGGCAGAGACCCAGTACTTC
TRBV28,TRBD2,TRBJ2-5,NA,CASSFGREDGTQYF,TGTGCCAGCAGTTTTGGGCGGGAGGATGGGACCCAGTACTTC
TRBV27,TRBD2,TRBJ2-7,NA,CASSGLAGAYEQYF,TGTGCCAGCAGTGGACTAGCGGGAGCGTACGAGCAGTACTTC
TRBV5-6,NA,TRBJ2-5,NA,CASSLLVCRQGGGTQYF,TGTGCCAGCAGCCTCCTCGTGTGTCGGCAGGGGGGAGGGACCCAGTACTTC
TRBV27,TRBD2,TRBJ2-5,NA,CASSSGTSELETQYF,TGTGCCAGCAGTTCCGGGACTAGCGAATTGGAGACCCAGTACTTC
TRBV10-1,NA,TRBJ2-1,NA,CASSATIDSYNEQFF,TGCGCCAGCAGTGCTACTATCGACTCCTACAATGAGCAGTTCTTC
TRBV5-4,TRBD1,TRBJ1-1,NA,CASRQGAEAFF,TGTGCCAGCAGGCAGGGGGCTGAAGCTTTCTTT
TRBV28,NA,TRBJ1-5,NA,CASSLGSTIDSNQPQHF,TGTGCCAGCAGTTTGGGCAGCACTATAGATAGCAATCAGCCCCAGCATTTT
TRBV19,NA,TRBJ1-1,once,CASSREGLNTEAFF,TGTGCCAGTAGCAGAGAGGGACTGAACACTGAAGCTTTCTTT
TRBV19,NA,TRBJ1-3,NA,CASRPGAKGAGNTIYF,TGTGCCAGTAGACCGGGGGCGAAAGGAGCAGGAAACACCATATATTTT
TRBV2,NA,TRBJ2-3,NA,CASSRPGTFSDTQYF,TGTGCCAGCAGTCGTCCCGGGACTTTCTCAGATACGCAGTATTTT
TRBV2,NA,TRBJ1-1,NA,CASSADHGWTEAFF,TGTGCCAGCAGTGCCGACCACGGGTGGACTGAAGCTTTCTTT
TRBV29-1,NA,TRBJ1-1,NA,CSVEDSGGGTAPAFF,TGCAGCGTTGAAGATTCGGGGGGCGGAACAGCACCGGCTTTCTTT
TRBV19,TRBD1,TRBJ1-4,NA,CASSTTGQGNYRGEKLFF,TGTGCCAGTAGTACCACCGGACAGGGGAACTACAGAGGTGAAAAACTGTTTTTT
TRBV18,NA,TRBJ2-4,NA,CASSPSDGGLDIQYF,TGTGCCAGCTCACCGAGTGACGGGGGCTTAGACATTCAGTACTTC
TRBV28,NA,TRBJ1-2,NA,CASSTGLGYTF,TGTGCCAGCAGTACCGGACTAGGCTACACCTTC
TRBV7-6,NA,TRBJ2-7,NA,CASSPYLLREQYF,TGTGCCAGCAGCCCCTATCTCCTTCGGGAGCAGTACTTC
TRBV21-1,NA,TRBJ2-3,NA,CASSTGGRDPDTQYF,TGTGCCAGCAGCACTGGAGGGAGGGACCCAGATACGCAGTATTTT
TRBV19,NA,TRBJ2-3,NA,CASTPTQGPDTQYF,TGTGCCAGTACCCCAACACAGGGACCAGATACGCAGTATTTT
TRBV15,NA,TRBJ2-3,NA,CATSPSGYTDTQYF,TGTGCCACCAGCCCTTCCGGGTACACAGATACGCAGTATTTT
TRBV27,NA,TRBJ2-1,NA,CASSLSSGKLYNEQFF,TGTGCCAGCAGTTTATCTAGCGGCAAGTTATACAATGAGCAGTTCTTC
TRBV13,TRBD1,TRBJ1-1,NA,CASSEGARPEAFF,TGTGCCAGCAGCGAGGGGGCGCGTCCTGAAGCTTTCTTT
TRBV6-5,NA,TRBJ2-7,NA,CASGVAQTYEQYF,TGTGCCAGCGGGGTAGCGCAAACCTACGAGCAGTACTTC
TRBV6-1,NA,TRBJ2-1,NA,CASSEETTGYNEQFF,TGTGCCAGCAGTGAGGAAACCACAGGGTACAATGAGCAGTTCTTC
TRBV11-1,NA,TRBJ2-4,NA,CASSRGGSKNIQYF,TGTGCCAGCAGCCGAGGGGGGTCCAAAAACATTCAGTACTTC
TRBV15,TRBD2,TRBJ2-1,NA,CATSRDPSGWGEQFF,TGTGCCACCAGCAGAGATCCTAGCGGGTGGGGTGAGCAGTTCTTC
TRBV10-2,NA,TRBJ2-7,NA,CASVDDNAAYEQYF,TGCGCCAGCGTAGACGATAATGCGGCCTACGAGCAGTACTTC
TRBV10-3,NA,TRBJ2-7,NA,CAISPGAEQYF,TGTGCCATCAGCCCAGGGGCCGAGCAGTACTTC